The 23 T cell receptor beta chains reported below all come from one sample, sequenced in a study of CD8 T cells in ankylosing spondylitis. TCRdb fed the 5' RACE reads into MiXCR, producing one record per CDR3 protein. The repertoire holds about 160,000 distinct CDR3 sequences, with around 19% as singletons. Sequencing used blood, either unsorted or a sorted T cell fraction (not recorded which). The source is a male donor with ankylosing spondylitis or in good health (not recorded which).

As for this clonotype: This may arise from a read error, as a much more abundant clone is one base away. The DNA of the CDR3 is TGTGCCGGCAGCCGACAGGAGAACACTGAAGCTTTCTTT. Translating gives CAGSRQENTEAFF. The J gene is TRBJ1-1, the V gene TRBV12-3 or TRBV12-4, with D possibly being TRBD1 (6 bases). This CDR3 contains 13 residues.

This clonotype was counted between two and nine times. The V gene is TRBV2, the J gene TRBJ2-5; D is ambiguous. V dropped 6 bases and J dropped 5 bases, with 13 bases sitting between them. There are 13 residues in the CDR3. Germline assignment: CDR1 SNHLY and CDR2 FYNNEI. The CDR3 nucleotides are TGTGCCAGCAGCGCGAACCGTGGGGAGACCCAGTACTTC. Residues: CASSANRGETQYF.

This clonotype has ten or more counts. The CDR3 is CASSLIIYEQYF. The CDR3 nucleotides are TGTGCCAGCAGTCTAATCATCTACGAGCAGTACTTC. This sequence joins TRBV12-3 or TRBV12-4 and TRBJ2-7; D unresolved. Trimming left V 5 bases short and J 3 bases short, with 8 bases between. This CDR3 is built from 12 residues.

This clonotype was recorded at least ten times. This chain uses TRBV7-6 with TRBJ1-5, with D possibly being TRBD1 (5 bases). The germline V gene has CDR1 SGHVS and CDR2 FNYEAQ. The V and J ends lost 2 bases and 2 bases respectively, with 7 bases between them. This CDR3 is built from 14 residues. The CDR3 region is CASSLPGGNQPQHF. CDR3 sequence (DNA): TGTGCCAGCAGCTTACCGGGGGGCAATCAGCCCCAGCATTTT. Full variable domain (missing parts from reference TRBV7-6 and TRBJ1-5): GAGVSQSPRYKVTKRGQDVALRCDPISGHVSLYWYRQALGQGPEFLTYFNYEAQQDKSGLPNDRFSAERPEGSISTLTIQRTEQRDSAMYRCASSLPGGNQPQHFGDGTRLSIL.

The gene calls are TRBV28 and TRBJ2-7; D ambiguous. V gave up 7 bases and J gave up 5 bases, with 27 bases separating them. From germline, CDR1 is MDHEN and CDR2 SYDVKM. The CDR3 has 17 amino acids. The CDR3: CASTQGAGIMRDDEQYF. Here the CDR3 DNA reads TGTGCCAGCACCCAAGGCGCAGGTATAATGCGTGACGACGAGCAGTACTTC.

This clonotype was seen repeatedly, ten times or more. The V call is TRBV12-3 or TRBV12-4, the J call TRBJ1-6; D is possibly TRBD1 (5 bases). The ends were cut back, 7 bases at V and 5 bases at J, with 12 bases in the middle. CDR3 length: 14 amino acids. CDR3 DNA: TGTGCCAGCACCCGAGTGGGGGATAATTCACCCCTCCACTTT. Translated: CASTRVGDNSPLHF.

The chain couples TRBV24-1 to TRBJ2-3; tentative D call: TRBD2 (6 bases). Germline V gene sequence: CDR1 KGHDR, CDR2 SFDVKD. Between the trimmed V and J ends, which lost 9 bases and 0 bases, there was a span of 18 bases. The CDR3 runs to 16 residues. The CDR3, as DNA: TGTGCCACCGCGGAGGGAGTAGTAACTAGCACAGATACGCAGTATTTT. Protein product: CATAEGVVTSTDTQYF.

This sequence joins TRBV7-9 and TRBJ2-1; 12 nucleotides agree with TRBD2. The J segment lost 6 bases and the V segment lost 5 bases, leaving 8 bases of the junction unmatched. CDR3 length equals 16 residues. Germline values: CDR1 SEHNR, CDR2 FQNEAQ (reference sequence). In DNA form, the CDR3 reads TGTGCCAGCAGCCATAGACTAGCGGGAGTTGCCAATGAGCAGTTCTTC. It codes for CASSHRLAGVANEQFF. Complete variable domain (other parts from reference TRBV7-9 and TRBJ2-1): DTGVSQNPRHKITKRGQNVTFRCDPISEHNRLYWYRQTLGQGPEFLTYFQNEAQLEKSRLLSDRFSAERPKGSFSTLEIQRTEQGDSAMYLCASSHRLAGVANEQFFGPGTRLTVL.

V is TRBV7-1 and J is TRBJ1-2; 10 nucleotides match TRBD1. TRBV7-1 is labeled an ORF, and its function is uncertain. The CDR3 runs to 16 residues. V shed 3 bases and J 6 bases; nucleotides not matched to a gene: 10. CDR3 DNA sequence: TGTGCCAGCAGCTCGGACCCGGGACAGGGGATACATGGCTACACCTTC. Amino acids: CASSSDPGQGIHGYTF.

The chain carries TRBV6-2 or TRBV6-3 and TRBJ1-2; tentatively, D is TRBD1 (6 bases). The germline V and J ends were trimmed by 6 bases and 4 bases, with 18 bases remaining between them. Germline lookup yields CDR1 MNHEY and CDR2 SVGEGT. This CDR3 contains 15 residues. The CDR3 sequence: CASSTYPQGSYGYTF. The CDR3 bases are TGTGCCAGCAGCACGTACCCCCAGGGGAGCTATGGCTACACCTTC.

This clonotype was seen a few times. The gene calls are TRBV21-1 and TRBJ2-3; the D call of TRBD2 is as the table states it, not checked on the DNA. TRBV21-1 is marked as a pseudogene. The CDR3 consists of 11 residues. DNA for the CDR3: TGCAGGGAGGGATCCACAGATACGCAGTATTTT. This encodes CREGSTDTQYF.

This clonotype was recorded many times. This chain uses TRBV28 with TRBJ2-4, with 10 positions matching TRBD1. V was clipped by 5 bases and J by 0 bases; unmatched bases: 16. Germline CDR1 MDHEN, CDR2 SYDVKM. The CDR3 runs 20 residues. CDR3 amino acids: CASSKRGGDRGFLAKNIQYF. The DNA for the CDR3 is TGTGCCAGCAGTAAAAGGGGCGGGGACAGGGGATTTCTAGCCAAAAACATTCAGTACTTC.

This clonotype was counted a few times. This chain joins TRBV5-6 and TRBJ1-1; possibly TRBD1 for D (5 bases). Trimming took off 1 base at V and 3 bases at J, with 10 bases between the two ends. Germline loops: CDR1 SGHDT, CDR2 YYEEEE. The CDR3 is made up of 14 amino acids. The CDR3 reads CASSLRMGDTEAFF. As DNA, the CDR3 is TGTGCCAGCAGCTTGAGGATGGGGGACACTGAAGCTTTCTTT.

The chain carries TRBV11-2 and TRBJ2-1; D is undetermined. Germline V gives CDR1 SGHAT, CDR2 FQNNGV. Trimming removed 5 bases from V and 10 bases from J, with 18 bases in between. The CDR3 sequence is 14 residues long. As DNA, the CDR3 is TGTGCCAGCAGCCTAGGGCCGGGTTTGGGGGAGCAGTTCTTC. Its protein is CASSLGPGLGEQFF.

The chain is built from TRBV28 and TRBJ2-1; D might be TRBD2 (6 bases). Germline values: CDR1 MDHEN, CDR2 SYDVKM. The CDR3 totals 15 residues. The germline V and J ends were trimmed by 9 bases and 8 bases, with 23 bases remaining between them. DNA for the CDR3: TGTGCCAGTTATTCGACCGGGACTCCCATCTATGAGCAGTTCTTC. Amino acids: CASYSTGTPIYEQFF. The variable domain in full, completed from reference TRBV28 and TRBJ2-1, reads DVKVTQSSRYLVKRTGEKVFLECVQDMDHENMFWYRQDPGLGLRLIYFSYDVKMKEKGDIPEGYSVSREKKERFSLILESASTNQTSMYLCASYSTGTPIYEQFFGPGTRLTVL.

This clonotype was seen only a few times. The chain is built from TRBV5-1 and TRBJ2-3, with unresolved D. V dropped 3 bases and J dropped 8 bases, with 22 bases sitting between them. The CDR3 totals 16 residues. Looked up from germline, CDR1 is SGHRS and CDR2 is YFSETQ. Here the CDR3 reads CASSSAATSPGRTQYF. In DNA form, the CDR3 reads TGCGCCAGCAGCTCGGCAGCAACCTCGCCCGGACGTACGCAGTATTTT. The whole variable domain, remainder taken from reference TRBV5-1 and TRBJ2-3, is KAGVTQTPRYLIKTRGQQVTLSCSPISGHRSVSWYQQTPGQGLQFLFEYFSETQRNKGNFPGRFSGRQFSNSRSEMNVSTLELGDSALYLCASSSAATSPGRTQYFGPGTRLTVL.

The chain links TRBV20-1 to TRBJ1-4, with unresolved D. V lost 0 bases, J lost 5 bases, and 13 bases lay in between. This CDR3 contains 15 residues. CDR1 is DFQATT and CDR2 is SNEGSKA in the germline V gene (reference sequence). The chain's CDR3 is CSARDQAGENEKLFF. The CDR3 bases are TGCAGTGCTAGAGATCAGGCAGGCGAAAATGAAAAACTGTTTTTT.

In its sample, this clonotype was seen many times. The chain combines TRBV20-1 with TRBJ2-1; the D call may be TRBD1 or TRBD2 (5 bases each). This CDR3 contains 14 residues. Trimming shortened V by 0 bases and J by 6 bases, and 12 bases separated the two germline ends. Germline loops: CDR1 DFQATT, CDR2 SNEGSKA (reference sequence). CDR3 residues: CSARDPGTSNEQFF. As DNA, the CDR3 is TGCAGTGCTAGAGATCCGGGGACGAGCAATGAGCAGTTCTTC.

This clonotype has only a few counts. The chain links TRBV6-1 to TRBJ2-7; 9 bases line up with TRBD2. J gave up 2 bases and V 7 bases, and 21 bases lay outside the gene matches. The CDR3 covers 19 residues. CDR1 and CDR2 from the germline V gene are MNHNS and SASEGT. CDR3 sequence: CASTPLMVAGVGAPYEQYF. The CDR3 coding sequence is TGTGCCAGCACTCCCCTTATGGTAGCGGGAGTTGGGGCCCCCTACGAGCAGTACTTC.

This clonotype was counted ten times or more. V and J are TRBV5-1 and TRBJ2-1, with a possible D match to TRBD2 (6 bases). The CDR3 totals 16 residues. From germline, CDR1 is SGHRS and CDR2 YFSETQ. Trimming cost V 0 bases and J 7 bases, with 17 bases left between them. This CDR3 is CASSLGPAGSGNEQFF. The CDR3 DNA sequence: TGCGCCAGCAGCTTGGGCCCTGCGGGAAGTGGTAATGAGCAGTTCTTC.

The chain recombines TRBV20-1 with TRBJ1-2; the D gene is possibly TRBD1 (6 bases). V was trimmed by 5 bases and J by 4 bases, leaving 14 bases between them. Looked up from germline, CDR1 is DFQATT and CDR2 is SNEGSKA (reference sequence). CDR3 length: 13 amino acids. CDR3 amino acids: CSAGGGLSYGYTF. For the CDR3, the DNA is TGCAGTGCTGGGGGGGGCCTGAGCTATGGCTACACCTTC.

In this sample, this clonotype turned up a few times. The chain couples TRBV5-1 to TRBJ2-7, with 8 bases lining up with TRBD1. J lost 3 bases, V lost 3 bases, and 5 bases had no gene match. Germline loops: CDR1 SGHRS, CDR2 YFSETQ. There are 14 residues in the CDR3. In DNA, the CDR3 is TGCGCCAGCAGCTCGGGACAGGTGGTCTACGAGCAGTACTTC. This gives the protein CASSSGQVVYEQYF.

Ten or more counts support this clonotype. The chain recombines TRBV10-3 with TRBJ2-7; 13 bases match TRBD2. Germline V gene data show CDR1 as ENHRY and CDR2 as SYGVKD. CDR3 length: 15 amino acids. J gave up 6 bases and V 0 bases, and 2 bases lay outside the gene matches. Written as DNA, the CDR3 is TGTGCCATCAGTGAGTCGGGGACTAGCGGGGCCGAGCAGTACTTC. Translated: CAISESGTSGAEQYF.